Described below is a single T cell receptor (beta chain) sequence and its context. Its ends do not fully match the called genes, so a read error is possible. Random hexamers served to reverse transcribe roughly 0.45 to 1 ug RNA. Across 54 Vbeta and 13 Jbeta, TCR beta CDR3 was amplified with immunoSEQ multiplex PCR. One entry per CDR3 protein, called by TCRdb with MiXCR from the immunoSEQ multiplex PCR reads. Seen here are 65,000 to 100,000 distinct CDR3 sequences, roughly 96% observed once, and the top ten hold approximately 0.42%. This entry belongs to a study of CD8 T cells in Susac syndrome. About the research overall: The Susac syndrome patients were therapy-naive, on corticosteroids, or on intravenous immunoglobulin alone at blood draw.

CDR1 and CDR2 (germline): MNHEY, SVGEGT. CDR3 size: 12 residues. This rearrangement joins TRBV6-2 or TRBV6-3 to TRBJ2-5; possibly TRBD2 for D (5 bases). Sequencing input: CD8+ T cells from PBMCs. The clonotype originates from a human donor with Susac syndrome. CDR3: CASSQTTEVGNF. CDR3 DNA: TGTGCCAGCAGTCAAACAACGGAGGTTGGGAACTTC.